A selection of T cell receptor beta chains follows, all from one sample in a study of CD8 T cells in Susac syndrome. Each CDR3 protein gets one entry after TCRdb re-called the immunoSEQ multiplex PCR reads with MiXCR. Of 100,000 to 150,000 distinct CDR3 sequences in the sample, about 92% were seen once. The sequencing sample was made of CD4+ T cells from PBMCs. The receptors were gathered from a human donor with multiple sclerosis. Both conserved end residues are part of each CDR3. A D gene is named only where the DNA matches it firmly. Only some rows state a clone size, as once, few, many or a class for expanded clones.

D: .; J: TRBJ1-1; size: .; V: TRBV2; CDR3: CASSERNPPKNTEAFF; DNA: TGTGCCAGCAGTGAGAGGAATCCACCGAAAAACACTGAAGCTTTCTTT
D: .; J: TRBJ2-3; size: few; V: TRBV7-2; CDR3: CASNIRLSDTQYF; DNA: TGTGCCAGCAACATACGACTATCAGATACGCAGTATTTT
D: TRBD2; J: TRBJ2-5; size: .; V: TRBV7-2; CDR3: CASSLASSGGPPTQYF; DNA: TGTGCCAGCAGCTTAGCTTCTAGCGGGGGCCCGCCGACCCAGTACTTC
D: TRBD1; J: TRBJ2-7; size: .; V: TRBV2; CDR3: CASRLTGGGEQYF; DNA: TGTGCCAGCAGACTGACAGGGGGAGGCGAGCAGTACTTC
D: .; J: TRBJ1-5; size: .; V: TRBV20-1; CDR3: CSARDLTGNQPQHF; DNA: TGCAGTGCTAGAGATTTGACAGGAAATCAGCCCCAGCATTTT
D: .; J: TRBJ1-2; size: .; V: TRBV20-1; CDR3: CSARKQGAYGYTF; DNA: TGCAGTGCTAGAAAACAGGGCGCCTATGGCTACACCTTC
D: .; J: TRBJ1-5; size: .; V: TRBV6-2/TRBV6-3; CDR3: CASSGGRASLSNQPQHF; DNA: TGTGCCAGCAGTGGGGGACGGGCGAGTCTTAGCAATCAGCCCCAGCATTTT
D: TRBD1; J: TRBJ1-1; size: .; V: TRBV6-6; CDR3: CASSYSNRGVEAFF; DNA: TGTGCCAGCAGTTACTCCAACAGGGGGGTTGAAGCTTTCTTT
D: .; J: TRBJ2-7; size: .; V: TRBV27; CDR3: CASSLRQVGYEQYF; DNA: TGTGCCAGCAGTCTCAGACAGGTGGGCTACGAGCAGTACTTC
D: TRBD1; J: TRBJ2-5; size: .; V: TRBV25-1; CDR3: CASRGSRTGLETQYF; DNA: TGTGCCAGCAGGGGGAGTAGGACAGGGTTAGAGACCCAGTACTTC
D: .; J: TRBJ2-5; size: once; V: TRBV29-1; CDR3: CSEKLVYQETQYF; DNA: TGCAGCGAAAAACTAGTGTACCAAGAGACCCAGTACTTC
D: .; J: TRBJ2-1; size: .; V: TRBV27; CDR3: CASSLPGGSEQFF; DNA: TGTGCCAGCAGTCTCCCCGGAGGGAGTGAGCAGTTCTTC
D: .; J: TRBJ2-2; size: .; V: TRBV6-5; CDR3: CASRDSPSFTGELFF; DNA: TGTGCCAGCAGGGACTCCCCTTCCTTCACCGGGGAGCTGTTTTTT
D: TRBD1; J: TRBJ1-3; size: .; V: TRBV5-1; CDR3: CASSGGQWGGNTIYF; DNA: TGCGCCAGCAGCGGGGGACAGTGGGGAGGAAACACCATATATTTT
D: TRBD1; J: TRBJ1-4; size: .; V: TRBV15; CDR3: CATSTGTGKEKLFF; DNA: TGTGCCACCAGTACCGGGACAGGGAAAGAAAAACTGTTTTTT
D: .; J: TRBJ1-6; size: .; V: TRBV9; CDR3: CASSPGEGSYNSPLHF; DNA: TGTGCCAGCAGCCCCGGGGAGGGTTCCTATAATTCACCCCTCCACTTT
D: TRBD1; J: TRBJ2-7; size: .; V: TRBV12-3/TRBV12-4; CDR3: CASSLQGAYNEQYF; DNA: TGTGCCAGCAGTTTACAGGGGGCCTACAACGAGCAGTACTTC
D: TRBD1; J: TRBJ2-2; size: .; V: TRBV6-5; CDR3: CASRIGTGRPGELFF; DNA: TGTGCCAGCAGAATCGGGACAGGTCGTCCCGGGGAGCTGTTTTTT
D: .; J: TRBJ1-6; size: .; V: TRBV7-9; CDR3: CASSPDLKWGSPLHF; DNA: TGTGCCAGCAGCCCGGACCTCAAATGGGGATCACCCCTCCACTTT
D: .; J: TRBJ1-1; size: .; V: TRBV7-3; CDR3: CASSLTGPGGAFF; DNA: TGTGCCAGCAGCTTAACGGGTCCCGGGGGAGCTTTCTTT
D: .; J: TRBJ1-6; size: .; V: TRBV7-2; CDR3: CASSIIRDWGSPLHF; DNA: TGTGCCAGCAGCATCATCAGGGATTGGGGTTCACCCCTCCACTTT
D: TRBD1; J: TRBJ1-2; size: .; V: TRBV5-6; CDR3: CASSVLVLDRDYGYTF; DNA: TGTGCCAGCAGTGTTCTGGTCCTCGACAGGGACTATGGCTACACCTTC
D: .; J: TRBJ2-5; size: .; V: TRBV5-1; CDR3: CASRAQQETQYF; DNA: TGCGCCAGCAGAGCCCAACAAGAGACCCAGTACTTC
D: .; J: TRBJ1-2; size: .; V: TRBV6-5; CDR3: CASSRFGGAGYGYTF; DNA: TGTGCCAGCAGTCGCTTTGGAGGGGCAGGCTATGGCTACACCTTC
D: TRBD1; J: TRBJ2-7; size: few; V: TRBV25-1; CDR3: CASSDLGQGKQYF; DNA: TGTGCCAGCAGTGATCTCGGACAGGGTAAGCAGTACTTC
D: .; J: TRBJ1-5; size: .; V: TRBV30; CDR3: CAWSAFYNQPQHF; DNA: TGTGCCTGGAGTGCCTTTTACAATCAGCCCCAGCATTTT
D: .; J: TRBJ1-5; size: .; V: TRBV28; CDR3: CASSLKKAALHF; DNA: TGTGCCAGCAGTTTAAAGAAAGCGGCGTTGCATTTT
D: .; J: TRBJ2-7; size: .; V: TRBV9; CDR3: CASSFQGMEQYF; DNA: TGTGCCAGCAGCTTTCAGGGGATGGAGCAGTACTTC
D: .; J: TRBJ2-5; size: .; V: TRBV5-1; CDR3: CASSPDPLGGRETQYF; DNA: TGCGCCAGCAGCCCGGACCCCCTAGGTGGGAGAGAGACCCAGTACTTC
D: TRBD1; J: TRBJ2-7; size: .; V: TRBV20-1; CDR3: CSARPQDRVTYEQYF; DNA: TGCAGTGCTAGACCGCAGGACAGGGTAACCTACGAGCAGTACTTC
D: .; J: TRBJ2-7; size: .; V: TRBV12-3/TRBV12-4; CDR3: CASSFLKGYEQYF; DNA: TGTGCCAGCAGTTTCCTGAAGGGCTACGAGCAGTACTTC
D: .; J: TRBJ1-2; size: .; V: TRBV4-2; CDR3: CASSQDIGRTDYGYTF; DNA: TGTGCCAGCAGCCAAGATATCGGGCGGACGGACTATGGCTACACCTTC
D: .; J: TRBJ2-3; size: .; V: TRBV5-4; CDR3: CASSLVGTDTQYF; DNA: TGTGCCAGCAGCTTGGTAGGGACAGATACGCAGTATTTT
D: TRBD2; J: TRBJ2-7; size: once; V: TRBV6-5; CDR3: CASGLAGTPSYEQYF; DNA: TGTGCCAGCGGACTAGCGGGGACACCCTCTTACGAGCAGTACTTC
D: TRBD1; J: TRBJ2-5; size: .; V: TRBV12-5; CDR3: CASVPGQGGETQYF; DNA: TGTGCTAGTGTCCCGGGACAGGGGGGAGAGACCCAGTACTTC
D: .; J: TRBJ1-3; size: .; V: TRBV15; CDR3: CATSRDRDIAGNTIYF; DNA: TGTGCCACCAGCAGAGATCGGGACATTGCGGGAAACACCATATATTTT
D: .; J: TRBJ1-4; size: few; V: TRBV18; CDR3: CASSEGGTNEKLFF; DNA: TGTGCCAGCTCTGAGGGTGGAACTAATGAAAAACTGTTTTTT
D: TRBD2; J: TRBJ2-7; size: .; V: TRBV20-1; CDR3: CSASRTRRGSYEQYF; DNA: TGCAGTGCTAGTCGGACTAGGCGGGGCTCCTACGAGCAGTACTTC
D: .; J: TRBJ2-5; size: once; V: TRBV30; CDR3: CAWSPRQGGQETQYF; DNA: TGTGCCTGGAGCCCCCGACAAGGGGGCCAAGAGACCCAGTACTTC
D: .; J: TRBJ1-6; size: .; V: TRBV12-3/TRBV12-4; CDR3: CASTFMVEGPNSPLHF; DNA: TGTGCCAGCACCTTCATGGTGGAGGGGCCGAACTCACCCCTCCACTTT
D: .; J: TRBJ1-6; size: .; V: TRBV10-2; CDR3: CASSVGVTSPLHF; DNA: TGCGCCAGCAGTGTTGGGGTAACTTCACCCCTCCACTTT
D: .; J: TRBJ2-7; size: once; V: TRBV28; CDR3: CASRRSRDEQYF; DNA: TGTGCCAGTCGAAGATCAAGAGACGAGCAGTACTTC
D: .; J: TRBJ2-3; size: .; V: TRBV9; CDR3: CASSLQLGRTDTQYF; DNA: TGTGCCAGCAGCCTTCAGCTAGGTCGCACAGATACGCAGTATTTT
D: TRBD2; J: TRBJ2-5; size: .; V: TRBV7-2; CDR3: CASRPLAGGGTQYF; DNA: TGTGCCAGCAGACCGCTAGCGGGGGGAGGGACCCAGTACTTC
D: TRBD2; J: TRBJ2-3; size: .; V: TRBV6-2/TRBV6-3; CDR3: CASSYGGGGDTQYF; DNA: TGTGCCAGCAGTTACGGCGGGGGAGGAGATACGCAGTATTTT
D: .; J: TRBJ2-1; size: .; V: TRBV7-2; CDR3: CASSLRAGSYNEQFF; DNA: TGTGCCAGCAGCTTGCGAGCGGGCTCCTACAATGAGCAGTTCTTC